The 25 T cell receptor beta chains in this list originate from one sample, sequenced in a study of T cell changes during pregnancy in multiple sclerosis (dated 2019 in TCRdb). Libraries were built with the immunoSEQ multiplex PCR assay. TCRdb obtained this table from immuneACCESS and retained in-frame rearrangements with V and J assigned. These tables miss some clones; where compared with another copy, unresolved V genes account for less than half of the shortfall, and the remainder is unexplained. Within this sample are about 40,000 clones, with about 92% of them counted one time only. The ten largest make up around 8.3% of the sample. This material consisted of CD8+ T cells from peripheral blood mononuclear cells, taken in the third trimester of pregnancy. Every receptor here comes from a female donor with multiple sclerosis, enrolled in a pregnancy study.

The chain is built from TRBV7-9 and TRBJ2-2, with TRBD1 as a possible D gene (6 bases). The CDR3 runs 17 residues. The V end lost 0 bases, the J end lost 0 bases, and 11 bases lay between the germline ends. Germline CDR1 SEHNR, CDR2 FQNEAQ (reference sequence). This chain's CDR3 is CASSLAGQGTNTGELFF. CDR3 nucleotide sequence: TGTGCCAGCAGCTTAGCAGGTCAGGGGACGAACACCGGGGAGCTGTTTTTT. The entire variable domain, with the rest obtained from reference TRBV7-9 and TRBJ2-2, is as follows: DTGVSQNPRHKITKRGQNVTFRCDPISEHNRLYWYRQTLGQGPEFLTYFQNEAQLEKSRLLSDRFSAERPKGSFSTLEIQRTEQGDSAMYLCASSLAGQGTNTGELFFGEGSRLTVL.

The DNA for the CDR3 is TGCGGGCTTGGGGGGTACACTGAAGCTTTCTTT. This encodes CGLGGYTEAFF. This chain connects TRBV20-1 to TRBJ1-1, with D possibly TRBD1 on 5 matching bases. The V gene's germline CDR1 is DFQATT and CDR2 SNEGSKA (reference sequence). This CDR3 contains 11 residues.

Notes on this clone: One end of the junction does not line up with germline, which may come from a read error. This chain joins TRBV7-7 and TRBJ2-5, with TRBD2 identical over 9 bases. Germline lookup yields CDR1 SSHAT and CDR2 FNYEAQ (reference sequence). The CDR3 has 15 residues. Here the CDR3 DNA reads TGTGCTAGCAGCTCAGCGGGGGGACGGGGGGAGACCCAGTACTTC. As protein: CASSSAGGRGETQYF.

This CDR3 reads CASSYPEGTQYF. CDR3 sequence (DNA): TGTGCCAGCAGTTACCCGGAGGGGACCCAGTACTTC. V gene TRBV6-5 combines with J gene TRBJ2-5; possibly TRBD2 for D (6 bases). Germline CDR1 is MNHEY and CDR2 is SVGAGI. The CDR3 runs 12 residues. The ends were cut back, 2 bases at V and 7 bases at J, with 8 bases in the middle.

This chain connects TRBV5-4 to TRBJ2-3; TRBD2 aligns across 8 bases. The CDR3 covers 19 residues. V was pared by 2 bases and J by 5 bases, with 19 bases of the junction left unmatched. CDR1 and CDR2 (germline): SGHNT, YYREEE (reference sequence). Here the CDR3 reads CASSLSMFPPGLEGDTQYF. The CDR3 DNA sequence: TGTGCCAGCAGCTTATCCATGTTCCCCCCGGGACTAGAGGGAGATACGCAGTATTTT.

V and J are TRBV9 and TRBJ2-1, with 16 bases that match TRBD2. CDR1 SGDLS and CDR2 YYNGEE come from the germline V gene. Trimming at V came to 4 bases and at J to 10 bases, leaving 14 bases not matched to a gene. This CDR3 contains 18 residues. CDR3 region: CASSYAGTSGGADDEQFF. The CDR3 DNA sequence: TGTGCCAGCAGCTACGCCGGGACTAGCGGGGGGGCGGATGACGAGCAGTTCTTC.

This sequence joins TRBV7-9 and TRBJ1-4; D uncertain. Trimming removed 5 bases at V and 7 bases at J, with 11 bases between. This CDR3 has 13 residues. Germline CDR1 and CDR2: SEHNR and FQNEAQ (reference sequence). The CDR3 region is CASSEGGGEKLFF. For the CDR3, the DNA is TGTGCCAGCAGCGAAGGCGGTGGTGAAAAACTGTTTTTT. Drawing the rest from reference TRBV7-9 and TRBJ1-4, the complete variable domain is DTGVSQNPRHKITKRGQNVTFRCDPISEHNRLYWYRQTLGQGPEFLTYFQNEAQLEKSRLLSDRFSAERPKGSFSTLEIQRTEQGDSAMYLCASSEGGGEKLFFGSGTQLSVL.

V gene TRBV18 combines with J gene TRBJ2-7, with a weak D call TRBD2 (6 bases). The ends were cut back, 8 bases at V and 0 bases at J, with 20 bases in the middle. CDR3 length equals 16 residues. Germline V CDR1 and CDR2: KGHSH, LQKENI. The CDR3 protein is CASPLHGNGSSYEQYF. The CDR3 bases are TGTGCCAGCCCCCTTCACGGCAACGGGAGCTCCTACGAGCAGTACTTC. Full variable domain (missing parts from reference TRBV18 and TRBJ2-7): NAGVMQNPRHLVRRRGQEARLRCSPMKGHSHVYWYRQLPEEGLKFMVYLQKENIIDESGMPKERFSAEFPKEGPSILRIQQVVRGDSAAYFCASPLHGNGSSYEQYFGPGTRLTVT.

CDR3 amino acids: CASSVGTGVYNEQFF. CDR3 coding DNA: TGTGCCAGCAGCGTAGGGACAGGGGTGTACAATGAGCAGTTCTTC. The gene calls are TRBV7-9 and TRBJ2-1, with 10 bases identical to TRBD1. Germline V CDR1 and CDR2: SEHNR, FQNEAQ (reference sequence). Trimming took 5 bases from V and 4 from J; bases not matched to a gene: 5. CDR3 size: 15 residues.

The gene calls are TRBV27 and TRBJ1-5; 7 bases agree with TRBD1. V was pared by 6 bases and J by 6 bases, with 2 bases of the junction left unmatched. The CDR3 runs to 12 residues. The germline V gene has CDR1 MNHEY and CDR2 SMNVEV (reference sequence). The CDR3 is CASRSGGQPQHF. The CDR3 DNA reads as TGTGCCAGCAGGTCAGGGGGTCAGCCCCAGCATTTT.

The chain links TRBV13 to TRBJ1-2, with TRBD1 identical over 7 bases. In germline, CDR1 is PRHDT, CDR2 FYEKMQ (reference sequence). Trimming at V came to 5 bases and at J to 2 bases, leaving 5 bases not matched to a gene. There are 14 residues in the CDR3. CDR3 in DNA: TGTGCCAGCAGCACCTCGACAGGGAACTATGGCTACACCTTC. Its protein product is CASSTSTGNYGYTF.

This clone has a single count. V gene TRBV7-3 combines with J gene TRBJ1-1; no definite D call. The V gene lost 2 bases and the J gene lost 4 bases, with 8 bases spanning the gap. The CDR3 is 13 amino acids. In germline, CDR1 is SGHTA, CDR2 FQGTGA. The CDR3 protein is CASSLGGITEAFF. CDR3 sequence (DNA): TGTGCCAGCAGCTTAGGCGGGATCACTGAAGCTTTCTTT.

This chain joins TRBV9 and TRBJ1-1, with 11 bases aligning to TRBD1. V was clipped by 0 bases and J by 5 bases; unmatched bases: 12. Germline loops: CDR1 SGDLS, CDR2 YYNGEE. This CDR3 is built from 18 residues. The CDR3 protein is CASSVAWGGQGDRTEAFF. As DNA, the CDR3 is TGTGCCAGCAGCGTAGCATGGGGGGGACAGGGGGACCGGACTGAAGCTTTCTTT.

The chain combines TRBV6-1 with TRBJ2-5; 11 bases are a match to TRBD2. The better agreement between TRBJ2-7 and the DNA end casts doubt on the J call. Germline CDR1 and CDR2: MNHNS and SASEGT. CDR3 length: 15 amino acids. CDR3 DNA: TGTGCCAGCTCACCAGACGGGACTAGCGGCTCCGAGCAGTACTTC. Its translation is CASSPDGTSGSEQYF.

In this sample, this clone turned up a few times. The chain employs TRBV27 and TRBJ1-3, with D perhaps matching TRBD1 (5 bases). Germline CDR1 is MNHEY and CDR2 is SMNVEV (reference sequence). V lost 2 bases and J 4 bases, leaving 9 bases between the germline ends. This CDR3 has 14 residues. The CDR3, as DNA: TGTGCCAGCAGTTTAAGGGGTGCCGGAAACACCATATATTTT. Encoded protein: CASSLRGAGNTIYF.

The V and J genes are TRBV7-3 and TRBJ2-1, with TRBD2 as a possible D gene (6 bases). The V gene lost 0 bases and the J gene lost 5 bases, with 11 bases spanning the gap. The germline V gene has CDR1 SGHTA and CDR2 FQGTGA. CDR3 length: 15 amino acids. The CDR3 nucleotides read TGTGCCAGCAGCTTAACTCCCCGGACTAACAATGAGCAGTTCTTC. Translated: CASSLTPRTNNEQFF. Supplemented by reference TRBV7-3 and TRBJ2-1, the full variable domain reads GAGVSQTPSNKVTEKGKYVELRCDPISGHTALYWYRQSLGQGPEFLIYFQGTGAADDSGLPNDRFFAVRPEGSVSTLKIQRTERGDSAVYLCASSLTPRTNNEQFFGPGTRLTVL.

The rearrangement uses TRBV9 and TRBJ1-5; possible D gene TRBD1, 5 bases. CDR1 is SGDLS, CDR2 YYNGEE, per germline. CDR3 size: 14 residues. V lost 8 bases and J lost 3, with 15 bases in between. CDR3 bases: TGTGCCAGTTCGATAGGGGCCAACAATCAGCCCCAGCATTTT. It specifies CASSIGANNQPQHF. Combining the CDR3 with reference TRBV9 and TRBJ1-5 gives the whole variable domain DSGVTQTPKHLITATGQRVTLRCSPRSGDLSVYWYQQSLDQGLQFLIQYYNGEERAKGNILERFSAQQFPDLHSELNLSSLELGDSALYFCASSIGANNQPQHFGDGTRLSIL.

The rearrangement joins TRBV7-2 to TRBJ1-5; D gene ambiguous. The germline V and J ends were trimmed by 5 bases and 0 bases, with 11 bases remaining between them. This CDR3 is 15 amino acids long. Germline-derived CDR1 and CDR2 are SGHTA and FQGNSA. This CDR3 is CASSPGLISNQPQHF. CDR3 in DNA: TGTGCCAGCAGCCCTGGACTGATTAGCAATCAGCCCCAGCATTTT.

V usage is TRBV7-9 and J usage is TRBJ2-7; possible D gene TRBD1, 6 bases. Germline V gene sequence: CDR1 SEHNR, CDR2 FQNEAQ (reference sequence). The V gene lost 2 bases and the J gene lost 1 base, with 9 bases spanning the gap. CDR3 length: 14 residues. Written as DNA, the CDR3 is TGTGCCAGCAGCTTACCAGGGACATCCTACGAGCAGTACTTC. Residues: CASSLPGTSYEQYF.

This clone was detected a few times. This chain links TRBV12-5 with TRBJ2-1, with 8 nucleotides matching TRBD2. The germline CDR1 and CDR2 sequences are LGHNT and FRNRAP. V shed 7 bases and J 7 bases; nucleotides not matched to a gene: 12. This CDR3 is 15 amino acids long. The CDR3: CASVGTRGLWNEQFF. The DNA of the CDR3 is TGTGCTAGTGTTGGGACTAGAGGGTTGTGGAATGAGCAGTTCTTC. Full variable domain (missing parts from reference TRBV12-5 and TRBJ2-1): DARVTQTPRHKVTEMGQEVTMRCQPILGHNTVFWYRQTMMQGLELLAYFRNRAPLDDSGMPKDRFSAEMPDATLATLKIQPSEPRDSAVYFCASVGTRGLWNEQFFGPGTRLTVL.

This chain uses TRBV13 with TRBJ2-1; 15 nucleotides agree with TRBD2. CDR3 length: 16 residues. V lost 0 bases, J lost 13 bases, and 7 bases stayed unmatched. Per germline, CDR1 PRHDT and CDR2 FYEKMQ (reference sequence). CDR3 DNA: TGTGCCAGCAGCTTAGGGGGGACTAGCGGGGGGCCCCCTCAGTTCTTC. This translates into CASSLGGTSGGPPQFF.

The chain recombines TRBV6-5 with TRBJ1-2; unclear D gene. CDR3 length: 13 residues. Germline V CDR1 and CDR2: MNHEY, SVGAGI. Trimming shortened V by 5 bases and J by 8 bases, and 15 bases separated the two germline ends. The CDR3 sequence is CASSVLSSMGYTF. The CDR3 DNA sequence: TGTGCCAGCAGTGTCCTATCTTCGATGGGCTACACCTTC.

This rearrangement joins TRBV14 to TRBJ2-7, with TRBD1 as a possible D gene (6 bases). This CDR3 is built from 13 residues. V was cut by 6 bases and J by 5 bases, with 14 bases left in between. CDR1 and CDR2 from the germline V gene are SGHDN and FVKESK. CDR3 protein: CASRPQGFHEQYF. DNA for the CDR3: TGTGCCAGCAGGCCGCAGGGGTTCCACGAGCAGTACTTC.

The DNA for the CDR3 is TGTGCCAGCAGTTCCCCCAGTTACACCGGGGAGCTGTTTTTT. Amino acid sequence: CASSSPSYTGELFF. This rearrangement joins TRBV27 to TRBJ2-2; D ambiguous. The CDR3 covers 14 residues. Germline V CDR1 and CDR2: MNHEY, SMNVEV (reference sequence). The V and J ends lost 4 bases and 3 bases respectively, with 9 bases between them.

The V gene is TRBV27, the J gene TRBJ2-1; D might be TRBD2 (7 bases). V lost 2 bases and J 2 bases, leaving 13 bases between the germline ends. Germline CDR1 reads MNHEY; CDR2 reads SMNVEV (reference sequence). This CDR3 has 16 amino acids. Here the CDR3 DNA reads TGTGCCAGCAGTTTAGGAGGGGGGGTGCCCTACAATGAGCAGTTCTTC. Translation gives CASSLGGGVPYNEQFF.